This entry lists 27 T cell receptor beta chains sequenced from one sample in a study of long-term antiretroviral therapy in people with HIV. Investigators performed immunoSEQ version v3.0 at survey level. The protocol was immunoSEQ multiplex PCR, while the TCRdb copy is restricted to in-frame clones and leaves out a portion. The sample lists more than 15,000 clones, 80% to 90% occurring once. The starting material was unsorted PBMCs, obtained 0.3 years after starting antiretroviral therapy. The receptor source for this set is a man in his late teens or twenties with HIV.

The rearrangement joins TRBV2 to TRBJ1-3; D gene uncertain. The germline V gene encodes CDR1 SNHLY and CDR2 FYNNEI. The V gene lost 4 bases and the J gene lost 9 bases, with 13 bases spanning the gap. This CDR3 has 13 residues. CDR3 sequence reads: CASSVNSPGTIYF. The CDR3 DNA reads TGTGCCAGCAGTGTTAACAGCCCAGGCACCATATATTTT.

J is TRBJ2-4 and V is TRBV13; unclear D gene. In germline, CDR1 is PRHDT, CDR2 FYEKMQ (reference sequence). The CDR3 sequence is 14 residues long. V was cut by 3 bases and J by 1 base, with 7 bases left in between. CDR3 sequence: CASSLAGAKNIQYF. The CDR3 nucleotides read TGTGCCAGCAGCTTGGCCGGGGCCAAAAACATTCAGTACTTC. Together with reference TRBV13 and TRBJ2-4, the CDR3 gives the full variable domain: AAGVIQSPRHLIKEKRETATLKCYPIPRHDTVYWYQQGPGQDPQFLISFYEKMQSDKGSIPDRFSAQQFSDYHSELNMSSLELGDSALYFCASSLAGAKNIQYFGAGTRLSVL.

The chain has TRBV29-1 and TRBJ2-2, with D perhaps TRBD2 (7 bases). The CDR3 has 16 amino acids. Trimming stripped 2 bases from V and 0 bases from J, with 13 bases between. The V gene's germline CDR1 is SQVTM and CDR2 ANQGSEA. The CDR3 DNA reads TGCAGCGTTGAAAGGGAGGGGGTGTCGAACACCGGGGAGCTGTTTTTT. Translation: CSVEREGVSNTGELFF.

The V gene is TRBV4-1, the J gene TRBJ1-5; D not resolved. The germline V gene encodes CDR1 MGHRA and CDR2 YSYEKL. Trimming took 1 base from V and 5 from J, leaving 9 bases between them. The CDR3 loop spans 14 amino acids. CDR3 sequence reads: CASSQVSVYQPQHF. In DNA, the CDR3 is TGCGCCAGCAGCCAAGTGTCAGTCTATCAGCCCCAGCATTTT.

The chain is built from TRBV2 and TRBJ1-1; D may be TRBD1 (5 bases). V was shortened by 5 bases and J by 6 bases, with 13 bases between the two germline ends. Germline assignment: CDR1 SNHLY and CDR2 FYNNEI. This CDR3 comprises 13 residues. CDR3 amino acids: CASSTGGIAEAFF. The CDR3 DNA is TGTGCCAGCAGTACCGGGGGTATCGCTGAAGCTTTCTTT.

The rearrangement links TRBV5-1 to TRBJ2-1, with a possible D match to TRBD1 (5 bases). In germline, CDR1 is SGHRS, CDR2 YFSETQ. V was trimmed by 4 bases and J by 6 bases, leaving 11 bases between them. The length of the CDR3 is 13 residues. Here the CDR3 DNA reads TGCGCCAGCAGCGGCAGACAGAGCAATGAGCAGTTCTTC. Translating it yields CASSGRQSNEQFF.

The rearrangement uses TRBV10-3 and TRBJ2-3; D possibly uses TRBD1 or TRBD2 (5 bases each). The germline V and J ends were trimmed by 9 bases and 1 base, with 11 bases remaining between them. The V gene's germline CDR1 is ENHRY and CDR2 SYGVKD. The CDR3 consists of 13 residues. The CDR3, as DNA: TGTGCCATTACCATGGGGGGCACAGATACGCAGTATTTT. Translated, it gives CAITMGGTDTQYF.

The V and J genes are TRBV18 and TRBJ1-6; D unclear. The CDR3 consists of 14 residues. Germline V gene data show CDR1 as KGHSH and CDR2 as LQKENI. The V end was cut by 3 bases, the J end by 9 bases, with 12 bases between. In DNA, the CDR3 is TGTGCCAGCTCACCCGAGAACGAGGGTTCACCCCTCCACTTT. Its protein is CASSPENEGSPLHF.

The chain couples TRBV30 to TRBJ1-2; 7 nucleotides align to TRBD1. The V and J ends lost 8 bases and 4 bases, in that order; junction bases with no gene match: 10. Germline V gives CDR1 GTSNPN, CDR2 SVGIG (reference sequence). CDR3 length: 13 residues. The CDR3 region is CARQGGAIYGYTF. The DNA of the CDR3 is TGTGCCCGGCAGGGGGGCGCGATCTATGGCTACACCTTC. Together with reference TRBV30 and TRBJ1-2, the CDR3 gives the full variable domain: SQTIHQWPATLVQPVGSPLSLECTVEGTSNPNLYWYRQAAGRGLQLLFYSVGIGQISSEVPQNLSASRPQDRQFILSSKKLLLSDSGFYLCARQGGAIYGYTFGSGTRLTVV.

This clone was detected once. The rearrangement uses TRBV7-3 and TRBJ2-3; D is ambiguous. Germline V CDR1 and CDR2: SGHTA, FQGTGA. V was shortened by 3 bases and J by 0 bases, with 7 bases between the two germline ends. The CDR3 loop spans 14 amino acids. The CDR3 region has the DNA TGTGCCAGCAGCTTGAATCCTAGCACAGATACGCAGTATTTT. Translated, it gives CASSLNPSTDTQYF.

This rearrangement joins TRBV6-5 to TRBJ1-2; 9 nucleotides line up with TRBD1. Per the germline V gene, CDR1 is MNHEY and CDR2 is SVGAGI. The CDR3 length is 13 residues. CDR3 DNA: TGTGCGGTCCCGGGACAGGGACTGAGAGGCTACACCTTC. Protein sequence: CAVPGQGLRGYTF.

V gene TRBV7-8 combines with J gene TRBJ1-4; 10 bases line up with TRBD1. This CDR3 is built from 17 residues. The J segment lost 4 bases and the V segment lost 4 bases, leaving 9 bases of the junction unmatched. Germline assignment: CDR1 SGHVS and CDR2 FQNEAQ. CDR3: CASSSPGTGVLNEKLFF. CDR3 sequence (DNA): TGTGCCAGCAGCTCTCCCGGGACAGGGGTCCTTAATGAAAAACTGTTTTTT.

This chain joins TRBV18 and TRBJ1-2; D remains ambiguous. Trimming took 4 bases from V and 4 from J, leaving 13 bases between them. The CDR3 length is 14 residues. CDR1 is KGHSH and CDR2 is LQKENI in the germline V gene. CDR3 nucleotide sequence: TGTGCCAGCTCACTTTCCGATTTGGGCTATGGCTACACCTTC. It encodes CASSLSDLGYGYTF. Full variable domain (outside the CDR3, taken from reference TRBV18 and TRBJ1-2): NAGVMQNPRHLVRRRGQEARLRCSPMKGHSHVYWYRQLPEEGLKFMVYLQKENIIDESGMPKERFSAEFPKEGPSILRIQQVVRGDSAAYFCASSLSDLGYGYTFGSGTRLTVV.

The rearrangement links TRBV30 to TRBJ2-4; TRBD2 might be the D (6 bases). Germline V gene lookup returns CDR1 GTSNPN and CDR2 SVGIG (reference sequence). V lost 1 base and J lost 7, with 14 bases in between. There are 14 residues in the CDR3. The DNA for the CDR3 is TGTGCCTGGAGTGGGTTGGAGGGTTGGAACATTCAGTACTTC. This encodes CAWSGLEGWNIQYF.

This chain connects TRBV5-1 to TRBJ2-6; a weak D match, TRBD2 (5 bases). The V gene lost 4 bases and the J gene lost 4 bases, with 6 bases spanning the gap. Germline values: CDR1 SGHRS, CDR2 YFSETQ. The CDR3 consists of 13 residues. In DNA form, the CDR3 reads TGCGCCAGCAGCCCGGGGGGGGCCAACGTCCTGACTTTC. This codes for CASSPGGANVLTF.

The CDR3 is CASSYRDNEQFF. CDR3 bases: TGTGCCAGCAGTTACAGGGACAATGAGCAGTTCTTC. The chain has TRBV6-5 and TRBJ2-1; D remains ambiguous. The CDR3 contains 12 residues. V was clipped by 2 bases and J by 5 bases, with 4 bases between them. CDR1 is MNHEY and CDR2 is SVGAGI in the germline V gene.

The J gene is TRBJ2-1, the V gene TRBV6-1; D not resolved. This CDR3 contains 12 residues. Trimming left V 2 bases short and J 9 bases short, with 8 bases between. CDR1 MNHNS and CDR2 SASEGT come from the germline V gene. The CDR3 spells CASSEPVGEQFF. CDR3 bases: TGTGCCAGCAGTGAACCAGTGGGTGAGCAGTTCTTC.

The gene calls are TRBV5-5 and TRBJ2-6; D call uncertain. Trimming removed 2 bases from V and 0 bases from J, with 12 bases in between. The length of the CDR3 is 17 residues. Germline V gene sequence: CDR1 SGHKS, CDR2 YYEKEE (reference sequence). The CDR3 DNA reads TGTGCCAGCAGCTTAGGTGGTGCAGGCTCTGGGGCCAACGTCCTGACTTTC. It codes for CASSLGGAGSGANVLTF.

CDR3 sequence reads: CASSAGNGYTF. DNA of the CDR3: TGTGCCAGTAGTGCAGGCAATGGCTACACCTTC. The V and J genes are TRBV19 and TRBJ1-2; D is unresolved. From germline, CDR1 is LNHDA and CDR2 SQIVND (reference sequence). V lost 5 bases to trimming and J lost 6 bases, with 7 bases between them. The length of the CDR3 is 11 residues. The complete variable domain, with remaining parts taken from reference TRBV19 and TRBJ1-2, reads DGGITQSPKYLFRKEGQNVTLSCEQNLNHDAMYWYRQDPGQGLRLIYYSQIVNDFQKGDIAEGYSVSREKKESFPLTVTSAQKNPTAFYLCASSAGNGYTFGSGTRLTVV.

The chain recombines TRBV7-9 with TRBJ1-2, with D unclear. Germline values: CDR1 SEHNR, CDR2 FQNEAQ (reference sequence). V dropped 3 bases and J dropped 7 bases, with 3 bases sitting between them. The CDR3 loop spans 10 amino acids. The CDR3 here is CASSLGGYTF. CDR3 nucleotides: TGTGCCAGCAGCTTGGGTGGCTACACCTTC.

A few counts support this clone. V usage is TRBV9 and J usage is TRBJ2-7; D may be TRBD1 (5 bases). There are 15 residues in the CDR3. Per the germline V gene, CDR1 is SGDLS and CDR2 is YYNGEE. V was trimmed by 4 bases and J by 3 bases, leaving 17 bases between them. CDR3 coding DNA: TGTGCCAGCAGCTCTACCCCCGACAGCCTCTACGAGCAGTACTTC. Residues: CASSSTPDSLYEQYF.

The chain recombines TRBV30 with TRBJ2-7; 9 bases map to TRBD1. The CDR3 is 12 residues long. Germline lookup yields CDR1 GTSNPN and CDR2 SVGIG (reference sequence). With 7 bases clipped from V and 3 bases from J, the junction kept 4 bases outside the gene matches. Here the CDR3 DNA reads TGTGCCTACGGACAGGGGCACTACGAGCAGTACTTC. Translation: CAYGQGHYEQYF.

The rearrangement joins TRBV6-1 to TRBJ1-5, with unresolved D. V was trimmed by 9 bases and J by 0 bases, leaving 15 bases between them. Germline CDR1 MNHNS, CDR2 SASEGT. The CDR3 length is 15 residues. The CDR3 loop is CARNSVTSSNQPQHF. The CDR3 nucleotides are TGTGCCAGGAACAGCGTTACCTCTAGCAATCAGCCCCAGCATTTT.

The chain couples TRBV12-5 to TRBJ2-3, with D unresolved. The CDR3 totals 19 residues. The germline gives CDR1 LGHNT, CDR2 FRNRAP. V was cut by 0 bases and J by 0 bases, with 19 bases left in between. CDR3 DNA: TGTGCTAGTGGTTTGGTAGAAACGTGGGCAGTGACTAGCACAGATACGCAGTATTTT. Translating it yields CASGLVETWAVTSTDTQYF.

The chain joins TRBV6-4 to TRBJ2-2, with D tentatively TRBD2 (6 bases). V lost 0 bases to trimming and J lost 6 bases, with 8 bases between them. CDR3 length: 14 amino acids. The germline CDR1 and CDR2 sequences are MRHNA and SNTAGT. CDR3 sequence: CASSDSPSAGELFF. The CDR3 region has the DNA TGTGCCAGCAGTGACTCGCCTAGCGCCGGGGAGCTGTTTTTT.

The V call is TRBV6-5, the J call TRBJ1-2; tentatively, D is TRBD1 (5 bases). This CDR3 spans 14 amino acids. The germline CDR1 and CDR2 sequences are MNHEY and SVGAGI. The V end lost 7 bases, the J end lost 3 bases, and 15 bases lay between the germline ends. CDR3 coding DNA: TGTGCCAGCAAACCCTTAGACAGCTACTATGGCTACACCTTC. Amino acid sequence: CASKPLDSYYGYTF.

The chain carries TRBV5-1 and TRBJ2-5; possible D gene TRBD2, 5 bases. This CDR3 region has 13 residues. Germline CDR1 reads SGHRS; CDR2 reads YFSETQ. Trimming removed 6 bases from V and 4 bases from J, with 13 bases in between. This CDR3 reads CASNRADLETQYF. The CDR3 DNA reads TGCGCCAGCAACCGAGCGGACTTAGAGACCCAGTACTTC.